Listed here are 21 T cell receptor beta chains from one sample, sequenced in a study of CD8+CD57+ T cells in acquired aplastic anemia. Genomic DNA, serving as template, underwent TCR beta VDJ and CDR3 profiling. TCRdb called the reads again in MiXCR, with one record for every CDR3 protein. The table includes about 400,000 distinct CDR3 sequences, 55% to 75% detected once. The sample taken for sequencing was sorted CD4+, CD8+, or CD8+CD57+ T cells (not recorded which) from PBMCs. Receptor source: a human donor in good health, serving as a control.

A remark on this clonotype: This CDR3 fails to terminate in the conserved phenylalanine or tryptophan, so it likely reflects a read error. No DNA is shown, since the ends of the CDR3 on it are uncertain; the CDR3 is the one TCRdb lists. The V and J genes are TRBV7-7 and TRBJ2-5; the table gives TRBD1 as D, unverified against the DNA. The CDR3 is made up of 12 amino acids, end residues included. Germline CDR1 reads SSHAT; CDR2 reads FNYEAQ (reference sequence). The CDR3 loop reads CASSSPGQGGPR.

V and J are TRBV15 and TRBJ1-3, with 8 positions matching TRBD1. This CDR3 has 16 residues. With V trimmed by 0 bases and J by 1 base, 2 bases remained unmatched. Germline V gene lookup returns CDR1 LNHNV and CDR2 YYDKDF (reference sequence). The chain's CDR3 is CATSRERTGSGNTIYF. CDR3 DNA sequence: TGTGCCACCAGCAGAGAACGGACAGGGTCTGGAAACACCATATATTTT.

This clonotype has just one count. This chain links TRBV7-2 with TRBJ2-3; maybe TRBD2 (5 bases). The germline V gene has CDR1 SGHTA and CDR2 FQGNSA. The CDR3 sequence is 18 residues long. Trimming took 10 bases from V and 2 from J, leaving 28 bases between them. The CDR3 is CATNQGKGRETLTDTQYF. Here the CDR3 DNA reads TGTGCCACCAATCAAGGGAAAGGGAGAGAGACCCTCACAGATACGCAGTATTTT.

The genes are TRBV6-5 and TRBJ1-5, with D maybe TRBD1 (5 bases). The CDR3 covers 17 residues. Germline CDR1 is MNHEY and CDR2 is SVGAGI. V shed 6 bases and J shed 11 bases, with 29 bases lying between them. CDR3 amino acids: CASRPRLLLAGQETQHF. CDR3 nucleotides: TGTGCCAGCAGGCCACGGCTCCTACTAGCGGGGCAAGAGACCCAGCATTTT.

The chain combines TRBV9 with TRBJ2-5, with D perhaps matching TRBD1 (5 bases). V lost 0 bases and J 5 bases, leaving 8 bases between the germline ends. Germline V gives CDR1 SGDLS, CDR2 YYNGEE. The CDR3 length is 13 residues. The CDR3 protein is CASSVVTGETQYF. The CDR3 DNA reads TGTGCCAGCAGCGTAGTAACAGGCGAGACCCAGTACTTC.

V is TRBV2 and J is TRBJ2-7; unclear D gene. The CDR3 is 14 amino acids. The V gene lost 4 bases and the J gene lost 2 bases, with 12 bases spanning the gap. CDR1 and CDR2 from the germline V gene are SNHLY and FYNNEI. CDR3 nucleotides: TGTGCCAGCAGTGTAGCCCCCGGACCCTACGAGCAGTACTTC. Its protein is CASSVAPGPYEQYF.

The CDR3 loop is CATGDRGYNEQFF. Written as DNA, the CDR3 is TGCGCCACCGGGGACAGGGGCTACAATGAGCAGTTCTTC. The chain links TRBV10-1 to TRBJ2-1, with 10 bases identical to TRBD1. With V trimmed by 10 bases and J by 3 bases, 3 bases remained unmatched. The germline CDR1 and CDR2 sequences are WNHNN and SYGVQD (reference sequence). The length of the CDR3 is 13 residues.

The chain carries TRBV7-3 and TRBJ1-5; no clear D. Trimming stripped 1 base from V and 15 bases from J, with 22 bases between. The CDR3 sequence is 15 residues long. The germline V gene has CDR1 SGHTA and CDR2 FQGTGA. The CDR3 coding sequence is TGTGCCAGCAGCTTAATTCGGGTCAGCACTGAAGCTTTGCATTTT. It is translated as CASSLIRVSTEALHF. The full variable domain, its missing parts supplied by reference TRBV7-3 and TRBJ1-5, is GAGVSQTPSNKVTEKGKYVELRCDPISGHTALYWYRQSLGQGPEFLIYFQGTGAADDSGLPNDRFFAVRPEGSVSTLKIQRTERGDSAVYLCASSLIRVSTEALHFGDGTRLSIL.

This clonotype showed up many times. The chain uses TRBV6-1 and TRBJ2-7; D is undetermined. There are 11 residues in the CDR3. V was pared by 6 bases and J by 7 bases, with 10 bases between. CDR1 and CDR2 from the germline V gene are MNHNS and SASEGT. CDR3 nucleotides: TGTGCCAGCAGGGTTCTTTGGGAGCAGTACTTC. Amino acid sequence: CASRVLWEQYF.

A remark on this clonotype: The germline gene is not matched at one end of the junction; a read error may be the cause. V gene TRBV5-1 combines with J gene TRBJ2-5, with D tentatively TRBD2 (6 bases). CDR3 length: 13 residues. Looked up from germline, CDR1 is SGHRS and CDR2 is YFSETQ. The CDR3 DNA sequence: TGTGCCAGCAGCAACGCGGGACGAGCTGGCCAGTACTTC. This sequence encodes CASSNAGRAGQYF.

Details on this clonotype: At one boundary the junction diverges from the germline segment, which might be a read error. The chain carries TRBV7-2 and TRBJ1-2; D is unresolved. The CDR3 has 14 residues. The germline V gene has CDR1 SGHTA and CDR2 FQGNSA. The CDR3 protein is CASTLDSRSNGYTF. The CDR3, as DNA: TGTGCCAGCACCTTAGATAGCCGGTCTAACGGCTACACCTTC.

As concerns this clonotype: Compared with germline, one end of the junction differs, possibly owing to a read error. The J gene is TRBJ1-3, the V gene TRBV9; the D gene is possibly TRBD1 (6 bases). The CDR3 covers 14 residues. The germline V gene has CDR1 SGDLS and CDR2 YYNGEE. In DNA form, the CDR3 reads TGTGCCAGCAGCGGACGGACAGCCATGAACACTATAGATTTT. Translation gives CASSGRTAMNTIDF. The variable domain in full, completed from reference TRBV9 and TRBJ1-3, reads DSGVTQTPKHLITATGQRVTLRCSPRSGDLSVYWYQQSLDQGLQFLIQYYNGEERAKGNILERFSAQQFPDLHSELNLSSLELGDSALYFCASSGRTAMNTIDFGEGSWLTVV.

To note about this clonotype: A read error may explain this, as a much larger clone is one base away. The conserved phenylalanine or tryptophan is not found at the CDR3 terminus, so this likely reflects a read error. The chain joins TRBV6-1 to TRBJ2-2; D call uncertain. Trimming shortened V by 8 bases and J by 1 base, and 14 bases separated the two germline ends. The CDR3 consists of 15 residues. Germline-derived CDR1 and CDR2 are MNHNS and SASEGT. In nucleotides, the CDR3 is TGTGCCAGCCGACGCGCACTTCTGAACACCGGGGAGCTGTTTTCT. Translated: CASRRALLNTGELFS.

Only a few counts were recorded for this clonotype. The rearrangement joins TRBV11-2 to TRBJ1-1, with unresolved D. The V end lost 6 bases, the J end lost 2 bases, and 13 bases lay between the germline ends. This CDR3 comprises 14 residues. The germline V gene encodes CDR1 SGHAT and CDR2 FQNNGV. Here the CDR3 DNA reads TGTGCCAGCAGGTTGTCCTCTGGAAACACTGAAGCTTTCTTT. It codes for CASRLSSGNTEAFF.

The chain uses TRBV5-6 and TRBJ2-7; maybe TRBD1 (5 bases). The V end lost 0 bases, the J end lost 3 bases, and 13 bases lay between the germline ends. From germline, CDR1 is SGHDT and CDR2 YYEEEE. This CDR3 contains 15 residues. CDR3 in amino acids: CASSLGRTGRYEQYF. CDR3 bases: TGTGCCAGCAGCTTGGGGCGTACAGGACGCTACGAGCAGTACTTC.

This clonotype was detected many times. The V call is TRBV19, the J call TRBJ2-5; maybe TRBD1 (6 bases). This CDR3 region has 16 residues. V was shortened by 11 bases and J by 4 bases, with 26 bases between the two germline ends. CDR1 and CDR2 (germline): LNHDA, SQIVND (reference sequence). The CDR3 is CASKRTDIAFSETQYF. The CDR3 nucleotides are TGTGCCTCCAAAAGGACAGATATAGCTTTCTCAGAGACCCAGTACTTC. The full variable domain, with the rest looked up from reference TRBV19 and TRBJ2-5, is DGGITQSPKYLFRKEGQNVTLSCEQNLNHDAMYWYRQDPGQGLRLIYYSQIVNDFQKGDIAEGYSVSREKKESFPLTVTSAQKNPTAFYLCASKRTDIAFSETQYFGPGTRLLVL.

The gene calls are TRBV29-1 and TRBJ2-7; 9 bases are a match to TRBD2. This CDR3 spans 15 amino acids. Germline V lookup: CDR1 SQVTM, CDR2 ANQGSEA. With 8 bases clipped from V and 8 bases from J, the junction kept 19 bases outside the gene matches. CDR3 amino acids: CSSGRRGGSSEKQYF. CDR3 nucleotide sequence: TGCAGCAGCGGCAGGCGGGGGGGTAGCTCCGAGAAGCAGTACTTC.

The table lists this clonotype with many counts. The chain employs TRBV14 and TRBJ2-3, with 7 bases aligning to TRBD2. Germline V CDR1 and CDR2: SGHDN, FVKESK. Trimming took 1 base from V and 3 from J; bases not matched to a gene: 4. The CDR3 length is 15 residues. In nucleotides, the CDR3 is TGTGCCAGCAGCCAAGTCCGACTAGCTACAGATACGCAGTATTTT. This sequence encodes CASSQVRLATDTQYF.

The chain uses TRBV20-1 and TRBJ2-6, with 12 bases identical to TRBD1. Germline assignment: CDR1 DFQATT and CDR2 SNEGSKA (reference sequence). The V and J ends lost 6 bases and 1 base, in that order; junction bases with no gene match: 4. This CDR3 has 16 residues. Here the CDR3 reads CSAGQGAGSGANVLTF. Written as DNA, the CDR3 is TGCAGTGCGGGACAGGGGGCCGGGTCTGGGGCCAACGTCCTGACTTTC.

The chain is built from TRBV7-2 and TRBJ1-5; D not resolved. In germline, CDR1 is SGHTA, CDR2 FQGNSA. The CDR3 runs to 13 residues. V shed 2 bases and J shed 14 bases, with 16 bases lying between them. CDR3 region: CASSLIGNQPEHF. CDR3 coding DNA: TGTGCCAGCAGCTTAATTGGGAACCAGCCAGAGCATTTT.

On this clonotype itself: Because the CDR3's place on the DNA is in doubt, the DNA is left out and the CDR3 is given as listed by TCRdb. The V gene is TRBV7-6, the J gene TRBJ2-5; the table gives TRBD1 as D, unverified against the DNA. From germline, CDR1 is SGHVS and CDR2 FNYEAQ. 19 amino acids form the CDR3, both terminal residues included. The CDR3 region is CASSLEQGYGYTFEETQYF.